Presented here are 2 T cell receptor beta chains from one specimen sequenced in a study of OX40 agonist ivuxolimab in advanced cancers. The assay was immunoSEQ multiplex PCR, and TCRdb's table has in-frame clones only and misses some. The table has fewer than 85,000 clones, 84% seen once. Sample: CD4+ or CD8+ T cells sorted from blood, taken in a trial of the OX40 agonist ivuxolimab. Source of these receptors: an adult with an advanced solid tumor such as melanoma, head and neck, liver or kidney cancer.

The chain combines TRBV29-1 with TRBJ2-7; TRBD2 matches at 7 bases. This CDR3 is built from 12 residues. The germline V gene has CDR1 SQVTM and CDR2 ANQGSEA. The J segment lost 4 bases and the V segment lost 4 bases, leaving 4 bases of the junction unmatched. The CDR3 reads CSVGSREYEQYF. CDR3 nucleotide sequence: TGCAGCGTTGGTTCGCGGGAGTACGAGCAGTACTTC.

The chain employs TRBV28 and TRBJ1-6; a weak D match, TRBD1 (6 bases). Trimming shortened V by 3 bases and J by 7 bases, and 10 bases separated the two germline ends. Germline loops: CDR1 MDHEN, CDR2 SYDVKM. This CDR3 contains 14 residues. CDR3 loop: CASSFGGRNSPLHF. Written as DNA, the CDR3 is TGTGCCAGCAGTTTTGGGGGGCGGAATTCACCCCTCCACTTT.